This TCR beta chain was identified during a study of blood T cell repertoires in COVID-19. For the study at large: Material from acute and convalescent COVID-19 was sourced from the United States, Italy and Spain. PBMCs, B-cell-depleted T cells, or T cells provided the cDNA or gDNA that made up the material.

Authors' data handling: The assay estimated nucleated cells by amplifying reference gene primers. The data were produced by immunoSEQ multiplex PCR, yet TCRdb's version contains in-frame clones alone and is incomplete. V and J calls and clone size are those listed in that table; D and trimming were worked out from the DNA. The sample yields roughly 150,000 clones, roughly 90% seen once. The sequence came from a man between 60 and 75 years old with acute or convalescent COVID-19. Sequencing used peripheral blood.

DNA of the CDR3: TGTGCCAGCAGCTTGGGGACTAGGGGGAGTGAGACCCAGTACTTC. Protein sequence: CASSLGTRGSETQYF. The rearrangement uses TRBV5-6 and TRBJ2-5, with D maybe TRBD2 (7 bases). The CDR3 has 15 amino acids. Trimming pared 0 bases from V and 5 bases from J, leaving 14 bases between. Germline CDR1 is SGHDT and CDR2 is YYEEEE.